The 8 T cell receptor beta chains below come from one sample, sequenced in a study of blood T cell repertoires in COVID-19. Clones were sequenced by immunoSEQ multiplex PCR, and TCRdb holds only the in-frame ones, with some missing. Among roughly 100,000 clones listed, 84% were seen once. Sequencing used peripheral blood. The receptors shown here come from a human donor in a cohort sampled during active COVID-19.

The chain combines TRBV5-1 with TRBJ1-1; D uncertain. V lost 0 bases, J lost 1 base, and 16 bases lay in between. CDR1 is SGHRS, CDR2 YFSETQ, per germline. The length of the CDR3 is 17 residues. The DNA of the CDR3 is TGCGCCAGCAGCTTGGATCGAGGAAGGCGGGAGAACACTGAAGCTTTCTTT. Protein sequence: CASSLDRGRRENTEAFF.

V is TRBV24-1 and J is TRBJ1-2, with 7 bases fitting TRBD1. The length of the CDR3 is 12 residues. The trim removed 9 bases at V and 7 bases at J, leaving 7 bases unmatched. Germline lookup yields CDR1 KGHDR and CDR2 SFDVKD. CDR3 region: CATRDRPTGYTF. CDR3 DNA sequence: TGTGCCACCCGGGACAGACCGACTGGCTACACCTTC.

The gene calls are TRBV19 and TRBJ2-3; the match to TRBD1 covers 8 bases. There are 17 residues in the CDR3. Germline CDR1 reads LNHDA; CDR2 reads SQIVND (reference sequence). V dropped 5 bases and J dropped 0; count of bases not matched to a gene: 10. CDR3 nucleotides: TGTGCCAGTAGTTTGACCGGGACAGGTCTGAGCACAGATACGCAGTATTTT. Translation gives CASSLTGTGLSTDTQYF. Full variable domain (missing parts from reference TRBV19 and TRBJ2-3): DGGITQSPKYLFRKEGQNVTLSCEQNLNHDAMYWYRQDPGQGLRLIYYSQIVNDFQKGDIAEGYSVSREKKESFPLTVTSAQKNPTAFYLCASSLTGTGLSTDTQYFGPGTRLTVL.

The chain couples TRBV5-6 to TRBJ2-4; D is possibly TRBD2 (5 bases). The CDR3 loop spans 15 amino acids. The V gene's germline CDR1 is SGHDT and CDR2 YYEEEE. V was trimmed by 1 base and J by 5 bases, leaving 13 bases between them. CDR3 region: CASSLMGSGENIQYF. As DNA, the CDR3 is TGTGCCAGCAGCTTGATGGGGAGTGGTGAAAACATTCAGTACTTC.

V and J are TRBV2 and TRBJ2-1, with 7 bases lining up with TRBD1. V was pared by 8 bases and J by 1 base, with 8 bases of the junction left unmatched. This CDR3 comprises 15 residues. CDR1 is SNHLY, CDR2 FYNNEI, per germline. DNA for the CDR3: TGTGCCAGCGAAGAAGAGACAGGGTCCTACAATGAGCAGTTCTTC. Translated: CASEEETGSYNEQFF.

The chain combines TRBV25-1 with TRBJ1-2, with a possible D match to TRBD1 (5 bases). CDR1 is MGHDK and CDR2 is SYGVNS in the germline V gene. V lost 1 base to trimming and J lost 2 bases, with 8 bases between them. The CDR3 is 14 amino acids. CDR3 in amino acids: CASSESGDNYGYTF. The CDR3 bases are TGTGCCAGCAGTGAATCGGGGGACAACTATGGCTACACCTTC.

The chain has TRBV5-1 and TRBJ2-7; 7 nucleotides align to TRBD1. V was pared by 3 bases and J by 1 base, with 7 bases of the junction left unmatched. In germline, CDR1 is SGHRS, CDR2 YFSETQ. This CDR3 region has 15 residues. The CDR3 loop is CASSWQTGKSYEQYF. In DNA, the CDR3 is TGCGCCAGCAGCTGGCAGACAGGGAAATCCTACGAGCAGTACTTC.

This chain uses TRBV7-8 with TRBJ2-7; D is perhaps TRBD1 (6 bases). The CDR3 covers 15 residues. The germline V gene encodes CDR1 SGHVS and CDR2 FQNEAQ. The ends were cut back, 5 bases at V and 1 base at J, with 15 bases in the middle. The CDR3 bases are TGTGCCAGCAGCACCCGCCGGGACATTTCCTACGAGCAGTACTTC. It translates to CASSTRRDISYEQYF.